A single sample gave rise to the 5 T cell receptor beta chains below, sequenced in a study of radiotherapy plus CTLA-4 blockade in lung cancer (dated by TCRdb to between 2017 and 2018). The library relied on the immunoSEQ multiplex PCR assay. What TCRdb holds here is the immuneACCESS table cut down to in-frame rearrangements. Part of the clones is not present; checked against another copy, under half of the missing clones reflect an unresolved V gene, and the others are unexplained. This sample comprises roughly 71,000 clones, about 80% of them detected only once. The top ten hold about 6.7% of the sample. Sequences were derived from peripheral blood, sampled from a patient treated with radiotherapy plus ipilimumab. The receptor set was obtained from a human donor with non-small cell lung cancer who had a complete response to radiotherapy plus ipilimumab.

The chain combines TRBV6-6 with TRBJ1-1; tentatively, D is TRBD1 (6 bases). The V end lost 6 bases, the J end lost 1 base, and 12 bases lay between the germline ends. The length of the CDR3 is 14 residues. Germline V CDR1 and CDR2: MNHNY, SVGAGI (reference sequence). The chain's CDR3 is CASSRTGKNTEAFF. DNA for the CDR3: TGTGCCAGCAGCAGAACAGGGAAGAACACTGAAGCTTTCTTT.

This rearrangement joins TRBV6-6 to TRBJ1-1; D remains ambiguous. In germline, CDR1 is MNHNY, CDR2 SVGAGI (reference sequence). This CDR3 has 14 residues. Trimming shortened V by 6 bases and J by 0 bases, and 11 bases separated the two germline ends. The CDR3 region is CASRIAGLNTEAFF. The CDR3 DNA reads TGTGCCAGCAGAATAGCGGGTCTGAACACTGAAGCTTTCTTT.

V usage is TRBV30 and J usage is TRBJ2-2; 10 nucleotides line up with TRBD1. The CDR3 runs to 18 residues. V lost 0 bases and J lost 5; bases outside the gene matches: 12. CDR1 is GTSNPN, CDR2 SVGIG, per germline (reference sequence). DNA for the CDR3: TGTGCCTGGAGTGTAGGGACAGGGGTTTTCAGGGGGACCGGGGAGCTGTTTTTT. Translating it yields CAWSVGTGVFRGTGELFF.

This clone came up once. The rearrangement links TRBV7-9 to TRBJ2-3; 11 positions agree with TRBD2. This CDR3 is 18 amino acids long. Germline V CDR1 and CDR2: SEHNR, FQNEAQ (reference sequence). J lost 5 bases, V lost 6 bases, and 16 bases had no gene match. CDR3 region: CASSKTSGAGLGIDTQYF. As DNA, the CDR3 is TGTGCCAGCAGTAAGACTAGCGGGGCCGGCCTTGGTATAGATACGCAGTATTTT.

This rearrangement joins TRBV30 to TRBJ1-2; D call uncertain. The CDR3 has 14 amino acids. The germline V gene encodes CDR1 GTSNPN and CDR2 SVGIG (reference sequence). The V end lost 0 bases, the J end lost 4 bases, and 12 bases lay between the germline ends. For the CDR3, the DNA is TGTGCCTGGAGTGTACCGGACGGATTCTATGGCTACACCTTC. Translation: CAWSVPDGFYGYTF. Complete variable domain (other parts from reference TRBV30 and TRBJ1-2): SQTIHQWPATLVQPVGSPLSLECTVEGTSNPNLYWYRQAAGRGLQLLFYSVGIGQISSEVPQNLSASRPQDRQFILSSKKLLLSDSGFYLCAWSVPDGFYGYTFGSGTRLTVV.